The 3 T cell receptor beta chains below all came from one sample that was sequenced in a study of blood T cell repertoires in COVID-19. The repertoire was sequenced with immunoSEQ multiplex PCR; TCRdb's copy has only in-frame clones and lacks some. This sample yields around 100,000 clones, of which 89% are seen a single time; 5.2% belongs to the top ten. What was sequenced was peripheral blood. The receptors here all came from a man aged 55 to 70 with COVID-19, enrolled during active disease.

V gene TRBV18 combines with J gene TRBJ2-2, with a possible D match to TRBD1 (5 bases). Germline V CDR1 and CDR2: KGHSH, LQKENI. CDR3 length: 18 amino acids. Trimming pared 1 base from V and 0 bases from J, leaving 15 bases between. The CDR3 protein is CASSPQGPSLPNTGELFF. The CDR3 nucleotides are TGTGCCAGCTCACCACAGGGGCCGTCCCTCCCGAACACCGGGGAGCTGTTTTTT.

The chain couples TRBV10-1 to TRBJ2-2; D perhaps matches TRBD2 (6 bases). The V gene's germline CDR1 is WNHNN and CDR2 SYGVQD (reference sequence). This CDR3 comprises 16 residues. The germline V and J ends were trimmed by 2 bases and 4 bases, with 14 bases remaining between them. The CDR3 protein is CASSEGGARVTGELFF. CDR3 bases: TGCGCCAGCAGTGAGGGAGGGGCGCGGGTCACCGGGGAGCTGTTTTTT.

This clone has more than one count but fewer than ten. The chain has TRBV5-1 and TRBJ2-7; perhaps TRBD1 as D (6 bases). The CDR3 extends over 15 amino acids. Germline values: CDR1 SGHRS, CDR2 YFSETQ. The germline V and J ends were trimmed by 4 bases and 0 bases, with 14 bases remaining between them. The CDR3 region is CASSLGQFPSYEQYF. The CDR3, as DNA: TGCGCCAGCAGCCTAGGACAGTTCCCCTCCTACGAGCAGTACTTC.